These T cell receptor beta chains were read from a single sample in a study of blood T cell repertoires in COVID-19. Method: immunoSEQ multiplex PCR; TCRdb's copy keeps in-frame clones and lacks some. Of roughly 39,000 clones in the sample, roughly 87% are singletons; the top ten hold around 10%. The sample comprised peripheral blood. All receptors come from a woman older than 75 with active COVID-19. The CDR3 runs from the conserved cysteine through the conserved F or W. Fields, in order: J gene, D gene, V gene, clone size, CDR3 protein, CDR3 DNA. The D gene is left open where the match is weak. Clone size, where shown, is once, few, many, or a class for clones that have expanded.

TRBJ2-1	TRBD1	TRBV7-2	few	CASSRDRGGNEQFF	TGTGCCAGCAGCCGGGACAGGGGCGGGAATGAGCAGTTCTTC
TRBJ1-1	TRBD1	TRBV30	.	CAWRLQGPPTFF	TGTGCCTGGAGGTTACAGGGGCCGCCCACTTTCTTT
TRBJ2-7	TRBD1	TRBV24-1	.	CATSDADRGYEQYF	TGTGCCACCAGTGATGCGGACAGGGGTTACGAGCAGTACTTC
TRBJ1-6	.	TRBV18	.	CASSPQPSLGVSSPLHF	TGTGCCAGCTCACCACAGCCCTCCTTAGGGGTGAGTTCACCCCTCCACTTT
TRBJ2-2	TRBD2	TRBV4-2	.	CASSQAGGNTGELFF	TGTGCCAGCAGCCAAGCGGGGGGGAACACCGGGGAGCTGTTTTTT
TRBJ1-2	.	TRBV30	.	CAWMSVGYTF	TGTGCCTGGATGTCCGTTGGCTACACCTTC
TRBJ2-7	.	TRBV5-6	.	CASSLALRGSSDEQYF	TGTGCCAGCAGCTTGGCCCTTAGGGGGTCGTCCGACGAGCAGTACTTC
TRBJ2-5	.	TRBV2	once	CASSELGRETQYF	TGTGCCAGCAGCGAATTGGGCAGAGAGACCCAGTACTTC
TRBJ2-3	TRBD2	TRBV7-8	.	CASSFLAGPSTDTQYF	TGTGCCAGCAGCTTTCTAGCGGGGCCTAGCACAGATACGCAGTATTTT
TRBJ1-1	.	TRBV1	.	CTSSQGGLSHMNTEAFF	TGCACCAGCAGCCAAGGGGGGCTTTCCCACATGAACACTGAAGCTTTCTTT
TRBJ2-4	.	TRBV5-1	once	CASSLGLLGKNIQYF	TGCGCCAGCAGCTTGGGGCTACTAGGCAAAAACATTCAGTACTTC